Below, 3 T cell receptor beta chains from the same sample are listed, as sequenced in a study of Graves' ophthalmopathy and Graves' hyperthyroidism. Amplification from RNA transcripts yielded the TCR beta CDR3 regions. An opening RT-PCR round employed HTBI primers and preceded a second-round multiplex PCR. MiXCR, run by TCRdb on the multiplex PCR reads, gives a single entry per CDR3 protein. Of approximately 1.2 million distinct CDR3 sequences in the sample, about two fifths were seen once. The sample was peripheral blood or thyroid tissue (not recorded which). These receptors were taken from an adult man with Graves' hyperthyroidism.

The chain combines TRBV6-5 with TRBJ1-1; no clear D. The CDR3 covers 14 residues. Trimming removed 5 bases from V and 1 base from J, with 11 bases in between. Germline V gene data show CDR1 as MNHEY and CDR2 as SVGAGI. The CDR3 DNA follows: TGTGCCAGCAGTGAATGGGCGAAGAACACTGAAGCTTTCTTT. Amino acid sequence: CASSEWAKNTEAFF.

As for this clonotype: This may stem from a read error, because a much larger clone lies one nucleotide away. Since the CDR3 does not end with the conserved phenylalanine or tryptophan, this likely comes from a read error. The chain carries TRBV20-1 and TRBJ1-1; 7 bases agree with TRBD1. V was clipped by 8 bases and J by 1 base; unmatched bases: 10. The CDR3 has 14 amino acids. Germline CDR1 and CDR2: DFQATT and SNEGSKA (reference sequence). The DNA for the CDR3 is TGCAGTACAAACAGGGGATGGAAGAACACTGAAGCTTTCCTT. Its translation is CSTNRGWKNTEAFL.

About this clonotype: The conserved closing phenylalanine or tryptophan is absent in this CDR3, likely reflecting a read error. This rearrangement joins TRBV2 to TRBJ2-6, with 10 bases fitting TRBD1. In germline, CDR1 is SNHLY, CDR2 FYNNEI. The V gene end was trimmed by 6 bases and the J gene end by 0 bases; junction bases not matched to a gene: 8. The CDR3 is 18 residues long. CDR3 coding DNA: TGTGCCAGCAGCGGCCGGGACAGGGGTCTCTCTGGGGCCAACGTCCTGACTCCA. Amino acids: CASSGRDRGLSGANVLTP.